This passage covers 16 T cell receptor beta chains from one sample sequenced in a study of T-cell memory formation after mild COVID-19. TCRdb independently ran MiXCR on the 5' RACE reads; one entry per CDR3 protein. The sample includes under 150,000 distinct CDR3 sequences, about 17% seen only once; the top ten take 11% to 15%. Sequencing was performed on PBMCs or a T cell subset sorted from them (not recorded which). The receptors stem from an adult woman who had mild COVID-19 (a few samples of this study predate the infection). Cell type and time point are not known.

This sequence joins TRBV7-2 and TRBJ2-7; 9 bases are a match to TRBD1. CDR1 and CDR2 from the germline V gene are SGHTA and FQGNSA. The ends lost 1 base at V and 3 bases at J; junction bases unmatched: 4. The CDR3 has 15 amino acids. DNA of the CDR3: TGTGCCAGCAGCTTAGAGGGGACAGGGAGCTACGAGCAGTACTTC. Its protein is CASSLEGTGSYEQYF.

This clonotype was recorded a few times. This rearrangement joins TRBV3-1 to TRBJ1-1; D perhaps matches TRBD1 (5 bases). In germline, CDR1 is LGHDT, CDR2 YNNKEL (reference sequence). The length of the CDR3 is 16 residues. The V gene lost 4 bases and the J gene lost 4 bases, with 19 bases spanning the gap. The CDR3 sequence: CASSPPDTGFGTEAFF. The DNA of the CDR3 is TGTGCCAGCAGCCCGCCTGATACAGGCTTTGGCACTGAAGCTTTCTTT.

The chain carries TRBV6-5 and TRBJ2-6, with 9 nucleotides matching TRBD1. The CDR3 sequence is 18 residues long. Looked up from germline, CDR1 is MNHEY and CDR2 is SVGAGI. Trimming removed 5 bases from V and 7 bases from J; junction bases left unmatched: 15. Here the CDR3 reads CASSQLNLGQGIANVLTF. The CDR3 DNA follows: TGTGCCAGCAGTCAACTAAACCTAGGACAGGGGATAGCCAACGTCCTGACTTTC.

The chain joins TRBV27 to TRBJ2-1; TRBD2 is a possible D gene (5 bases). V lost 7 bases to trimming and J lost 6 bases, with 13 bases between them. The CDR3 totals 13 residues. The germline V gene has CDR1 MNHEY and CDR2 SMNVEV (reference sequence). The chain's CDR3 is CASTTLGRNEQFF. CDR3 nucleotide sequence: TGTGCCAGCACCACACTAGGTCGCAATGAGCAGTTCTTC.

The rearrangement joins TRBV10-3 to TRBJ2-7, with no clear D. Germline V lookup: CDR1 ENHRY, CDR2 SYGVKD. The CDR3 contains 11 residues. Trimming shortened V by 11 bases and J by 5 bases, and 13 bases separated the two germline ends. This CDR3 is CAGGSVNEQYF. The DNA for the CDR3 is TGTGCCGGTGGATCGGTCAACGAGCAGTACTTC.

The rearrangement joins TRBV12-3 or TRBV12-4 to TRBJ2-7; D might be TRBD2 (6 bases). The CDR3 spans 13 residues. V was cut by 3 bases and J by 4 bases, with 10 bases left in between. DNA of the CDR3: TGTGCCAGCAGTTTCGGGGGATGGTACGAGCAGTACTTC. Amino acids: CASSFGGWYEQYF.

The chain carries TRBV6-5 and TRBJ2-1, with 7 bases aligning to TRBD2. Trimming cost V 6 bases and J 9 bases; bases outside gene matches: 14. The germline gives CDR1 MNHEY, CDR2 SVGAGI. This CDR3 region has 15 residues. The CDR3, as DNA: TGTGCCAGCAGCCACCGGGTTGCGGGAGCAAGTGAGCAGTTCTTC. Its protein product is CASSHRVAGASEQFF.

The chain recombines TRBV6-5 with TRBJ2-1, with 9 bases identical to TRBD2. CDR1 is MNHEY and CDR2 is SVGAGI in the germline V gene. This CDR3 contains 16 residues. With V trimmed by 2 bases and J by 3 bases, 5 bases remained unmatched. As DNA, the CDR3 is TGTGCCAGCAGTTACGGCGCTAGCGGGAACTACAATGAGCAGTTCTTC. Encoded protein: CASSYGASGNYNEQFF.

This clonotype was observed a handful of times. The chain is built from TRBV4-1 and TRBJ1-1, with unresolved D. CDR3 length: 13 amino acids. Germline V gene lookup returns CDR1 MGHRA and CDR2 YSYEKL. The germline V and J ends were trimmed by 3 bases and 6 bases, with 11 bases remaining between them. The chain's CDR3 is CASSHAAEAEAFF. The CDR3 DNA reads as TGCGCCAGCAGCCACGCGGCCGAGGCTGAAGCTTTCTTT.

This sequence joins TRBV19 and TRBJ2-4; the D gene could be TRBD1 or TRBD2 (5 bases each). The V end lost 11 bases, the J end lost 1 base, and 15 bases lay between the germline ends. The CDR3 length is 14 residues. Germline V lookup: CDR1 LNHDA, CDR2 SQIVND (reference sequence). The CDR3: CAARPEGAKNIQYF. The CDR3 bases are TGTGCCGCCCGGCCCGAGGGGGCCAAAAACATTCAGTACTTC.

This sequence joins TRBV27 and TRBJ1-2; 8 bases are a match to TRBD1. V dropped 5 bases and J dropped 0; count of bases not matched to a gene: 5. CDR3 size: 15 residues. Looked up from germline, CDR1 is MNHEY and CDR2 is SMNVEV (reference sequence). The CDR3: CASSTRTGPNYGYTF. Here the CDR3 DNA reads TGTGCCAGCAGTACTCGGACAGGGCCTAACTATGGCTACACCTTC.

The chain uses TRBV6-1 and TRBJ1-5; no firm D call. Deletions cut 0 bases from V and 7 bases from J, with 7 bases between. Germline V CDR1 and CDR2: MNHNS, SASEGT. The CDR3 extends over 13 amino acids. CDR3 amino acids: CASSEAREQPQHF. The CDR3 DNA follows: TGTGCCAGCAGTGAAGCAAGGGAACAGCCCCAGCATTTT.

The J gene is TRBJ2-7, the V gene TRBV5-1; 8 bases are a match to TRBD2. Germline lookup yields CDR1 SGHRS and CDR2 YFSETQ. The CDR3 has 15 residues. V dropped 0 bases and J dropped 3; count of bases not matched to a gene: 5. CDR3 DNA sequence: TGCGCCAGCAGCTTGGCCAATAGCGGGATCTACGAGCAGTACTTC. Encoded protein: CASSLANSGIYEQYF. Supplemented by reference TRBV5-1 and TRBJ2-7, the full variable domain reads KAGVTQTPRYLIKTRGQQVTLSCSPISGHRSVSWYQQTPGQGLQFLFEYFSETQRNKGNFPGRFSGRQFSNSRSEMNVSTLELGDSALYLCASSLANSGIYEQYFGPGTRLTVT.

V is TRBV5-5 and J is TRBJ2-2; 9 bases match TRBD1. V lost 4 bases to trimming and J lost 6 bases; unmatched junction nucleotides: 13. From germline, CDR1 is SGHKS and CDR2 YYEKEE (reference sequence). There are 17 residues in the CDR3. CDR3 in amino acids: CASSTDPGQGAAGELFF. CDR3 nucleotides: TGTGCCAGCAGCACGGATCCGGGACAGGGCGCCGCCGGGGAGCTGTTTTTT.

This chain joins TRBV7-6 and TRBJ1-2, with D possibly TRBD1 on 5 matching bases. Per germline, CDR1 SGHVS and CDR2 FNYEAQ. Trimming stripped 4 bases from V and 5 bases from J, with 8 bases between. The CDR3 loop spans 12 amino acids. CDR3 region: CASSSPGYGYTF. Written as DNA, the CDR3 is TGTGCCAGCAGCTCTCCAGGGTATGGCTACACCTTC.

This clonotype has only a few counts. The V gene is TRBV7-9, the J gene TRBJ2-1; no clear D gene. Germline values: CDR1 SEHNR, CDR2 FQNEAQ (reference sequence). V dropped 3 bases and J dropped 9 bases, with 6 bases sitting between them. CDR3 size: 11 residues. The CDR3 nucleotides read TGTGCCAGCAGCTTTCGAGTTGAGCAGTTCTTC. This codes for CASSFRVEQFF.